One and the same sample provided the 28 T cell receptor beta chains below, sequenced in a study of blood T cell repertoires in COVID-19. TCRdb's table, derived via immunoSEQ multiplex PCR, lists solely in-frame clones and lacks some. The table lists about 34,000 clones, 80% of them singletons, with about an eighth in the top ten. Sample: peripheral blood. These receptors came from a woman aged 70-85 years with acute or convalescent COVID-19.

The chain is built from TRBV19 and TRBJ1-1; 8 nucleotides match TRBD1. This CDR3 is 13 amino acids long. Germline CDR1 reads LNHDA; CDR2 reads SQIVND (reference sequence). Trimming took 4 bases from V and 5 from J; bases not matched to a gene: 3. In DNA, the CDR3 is TGTGCCAGTAGTAAACAGGGGGTTACTGAAGCTTTCTTT. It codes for CASSKQGVTEAFF.

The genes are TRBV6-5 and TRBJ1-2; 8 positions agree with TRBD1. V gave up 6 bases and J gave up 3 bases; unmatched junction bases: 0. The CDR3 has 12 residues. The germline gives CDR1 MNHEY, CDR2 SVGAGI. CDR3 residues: CASRGQDYGYTF. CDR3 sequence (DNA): TGTGCCAGCAGGGGACAGGACTATGGCTACACCTTC.

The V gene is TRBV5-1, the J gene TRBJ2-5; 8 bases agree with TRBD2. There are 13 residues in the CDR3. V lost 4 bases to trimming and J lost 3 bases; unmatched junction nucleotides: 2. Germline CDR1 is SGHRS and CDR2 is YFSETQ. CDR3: CASSLLAEETQYF. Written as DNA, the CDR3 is TGCGCCAGCAGCCTACTAGCGGAAGAGACCCAGTACTTC. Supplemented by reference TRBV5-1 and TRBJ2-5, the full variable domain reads KAGVTQTPRYLIKTRGQQVTLSCSPISGHRSVSWYQQTPGQGLQFLFEYFSETQRNKGNFPGRFSGRQFSNSRSEMNVSTLELGDSALYLCASSLLAEETQYFGPGTRLLVL.

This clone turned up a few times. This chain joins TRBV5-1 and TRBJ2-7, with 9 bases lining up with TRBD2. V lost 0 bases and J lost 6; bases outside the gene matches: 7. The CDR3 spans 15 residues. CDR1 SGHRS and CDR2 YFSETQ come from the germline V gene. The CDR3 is CASSLEGETSGEQYF. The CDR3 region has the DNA TGCGCCAGCAGCTTGGAAGGGGAGACTAGCGGCGAGCAGTACTTC.

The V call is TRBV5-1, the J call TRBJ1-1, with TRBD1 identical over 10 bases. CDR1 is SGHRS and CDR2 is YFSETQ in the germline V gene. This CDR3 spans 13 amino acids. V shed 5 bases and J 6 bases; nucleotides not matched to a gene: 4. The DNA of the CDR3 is TGCGCCAGCAGAGCAGGACAGGGGGCTGAAGCTTTCTTT. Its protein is CASRAGQGAEAFF.

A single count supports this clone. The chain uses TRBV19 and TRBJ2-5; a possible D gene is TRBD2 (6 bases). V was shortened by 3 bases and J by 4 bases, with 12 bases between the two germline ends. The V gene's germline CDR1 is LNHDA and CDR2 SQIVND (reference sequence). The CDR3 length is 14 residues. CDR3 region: CASSMREGRETQYF. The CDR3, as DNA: TGTGCCAGTAGTATGCGGGAAGGGAGAGAGACCCAGTACTTC.

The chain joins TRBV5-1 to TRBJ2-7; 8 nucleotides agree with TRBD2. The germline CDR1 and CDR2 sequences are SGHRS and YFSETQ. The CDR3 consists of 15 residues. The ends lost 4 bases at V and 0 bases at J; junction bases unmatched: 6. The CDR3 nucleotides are TGCGCCAGCAGCCGGGGGGGACTGGACTCCTACGAGCAGTACTTC. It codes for CASSRGGLDSYEQYF.

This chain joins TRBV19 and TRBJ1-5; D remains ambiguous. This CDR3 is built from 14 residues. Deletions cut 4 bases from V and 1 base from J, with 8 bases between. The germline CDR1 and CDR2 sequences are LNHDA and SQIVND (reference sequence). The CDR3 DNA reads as TGTGCCAGTAGTAAGAGTTGGAGCAATCAGCCCCAGCATTTT. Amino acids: CASSKSWSNQPQHF.

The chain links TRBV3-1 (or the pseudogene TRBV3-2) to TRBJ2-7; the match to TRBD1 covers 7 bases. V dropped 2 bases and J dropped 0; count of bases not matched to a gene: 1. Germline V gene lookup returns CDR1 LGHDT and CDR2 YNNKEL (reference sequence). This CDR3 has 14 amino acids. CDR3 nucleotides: TGTGCCAGCAGCCAACAGGGGGTCTCCTACGAGCAGTACTTC. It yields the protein CASSQQGVSYEQYF.

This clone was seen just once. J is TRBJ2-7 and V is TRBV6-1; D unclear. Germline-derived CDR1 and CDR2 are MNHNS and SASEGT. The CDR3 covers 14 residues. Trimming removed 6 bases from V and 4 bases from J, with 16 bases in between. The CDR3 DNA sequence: TGTGCCAGCAGGGCACGCCTAGATCTATACGAGCAGTACTTC. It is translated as CASRARLDLYEQYF.

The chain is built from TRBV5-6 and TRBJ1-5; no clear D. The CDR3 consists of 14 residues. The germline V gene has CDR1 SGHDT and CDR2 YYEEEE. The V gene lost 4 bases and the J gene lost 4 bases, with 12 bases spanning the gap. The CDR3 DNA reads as TGTGCCAGCAGCCCTCGAGGCCCAAATCAGCCCCAGCATTTT. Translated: CASSPRGPNQPQHF. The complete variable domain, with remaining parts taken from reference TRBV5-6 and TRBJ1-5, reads DAGVTQSPTHLIKTRGQQVTLRCSPKSGHDTVSWYQQALGQGPQFIFQYYEEEERQRGNFPDRFSGHQFPNYSSELNVNALLLGDSALYLCASSPRGPNQPQHFGDGTRLSIL.

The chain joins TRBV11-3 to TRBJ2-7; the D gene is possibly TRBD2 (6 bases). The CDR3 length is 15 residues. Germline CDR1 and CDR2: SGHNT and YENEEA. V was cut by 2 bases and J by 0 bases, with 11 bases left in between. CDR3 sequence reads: CASSLNGGASYEQYF. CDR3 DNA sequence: TGTGCCAGCAGCTTAAACGGGGGTGCCTCCTACGAGCAGTACTTC. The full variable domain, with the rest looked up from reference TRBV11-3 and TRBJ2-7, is EAGVVQSPRYKIIEKKQPVAFWCNPISGHNTLYWYLQNLGQGPELLIRYENEEAVDDSQLPKDRFSAERLKGVDSTLKIQPAELGDSAVYLCASSLNGGASYEQYFGPGTRLTVT.

The CDR3 loop reads CARTAGDAGELFF. CDR3 nucleotide sequence: TGTGCCAGGACCGCAGGGGACGCCGGGGAGCTGTTTTTT. This chain connects TRBV2 to TRBJ2-2; the D gene is possibly TRBD1 (6 bases). The V gene's germline CDR1 is SNHLY and CDR2 FYNNEI. CDR3 length equals 13 residues. Deletions cut 9 bases from V and 6 bases from J, with 14 bases between.

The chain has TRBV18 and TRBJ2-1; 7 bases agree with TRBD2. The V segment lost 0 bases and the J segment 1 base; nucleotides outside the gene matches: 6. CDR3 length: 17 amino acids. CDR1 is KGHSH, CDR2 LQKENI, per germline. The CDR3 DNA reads TGTGCCAGCTCACCACCCCGAAGCGGGAAGTCCTACAATGAGCAGTTCTTC. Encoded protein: CASSPPRSGKSYNEQFF.

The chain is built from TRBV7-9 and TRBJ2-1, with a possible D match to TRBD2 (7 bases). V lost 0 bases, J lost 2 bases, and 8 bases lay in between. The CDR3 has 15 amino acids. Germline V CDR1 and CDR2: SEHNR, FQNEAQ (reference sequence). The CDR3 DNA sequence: TGTGCCAGCAGCTTAGCGGGGGGGCCCTACAATGAGCAGTTCTTC. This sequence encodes CASSLAGGPYNEQFF.

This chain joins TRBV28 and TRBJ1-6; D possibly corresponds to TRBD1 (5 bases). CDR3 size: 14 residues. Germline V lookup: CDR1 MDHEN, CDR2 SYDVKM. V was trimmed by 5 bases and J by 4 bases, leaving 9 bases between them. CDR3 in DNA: TGTGCCAGCAGTACGACAGTATATAATTCACCCCTCCACTTT. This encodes CASSTTVYNSPLHF. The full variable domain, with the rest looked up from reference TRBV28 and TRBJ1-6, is DVKVTQSSRYLVKRTGEKVFLECVQDMDHENMFWYRQDPGLGLRLIYFSYDVKMKEKGDIPEGYSVSREKKERFSLILESASTNQTSMYLCASSTTVYNSPLHFGNGTRLTVT.

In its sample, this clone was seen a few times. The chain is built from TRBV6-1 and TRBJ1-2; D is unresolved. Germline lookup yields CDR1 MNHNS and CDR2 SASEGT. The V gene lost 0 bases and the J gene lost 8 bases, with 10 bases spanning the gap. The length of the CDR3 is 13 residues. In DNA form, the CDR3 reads TGTGCCAGCAGTGAAGCATTCCAACGGGGCTACACCTTC. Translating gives CASSEAFQRGYTF.

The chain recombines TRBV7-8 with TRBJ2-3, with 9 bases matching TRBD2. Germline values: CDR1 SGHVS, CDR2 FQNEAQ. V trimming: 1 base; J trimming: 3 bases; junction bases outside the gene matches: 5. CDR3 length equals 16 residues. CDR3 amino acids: CASSLEAGGQTDTQYF. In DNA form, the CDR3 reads TGTGCCAGCAGCTTAGAGGCGGGGGGGCAGACAGATACGCAGTATTTT. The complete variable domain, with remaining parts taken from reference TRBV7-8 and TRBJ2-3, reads GAGVSQSPRYKVAKRGQDVALRCDPISGHVSLFWYQQALGQGPEFLTYFQNEAQLDKSGLPSDRFFAERPEGSVSTLKIQRTQQEDSAVYLCASSLEAGGQTDTQYFGPGTRLTVL.

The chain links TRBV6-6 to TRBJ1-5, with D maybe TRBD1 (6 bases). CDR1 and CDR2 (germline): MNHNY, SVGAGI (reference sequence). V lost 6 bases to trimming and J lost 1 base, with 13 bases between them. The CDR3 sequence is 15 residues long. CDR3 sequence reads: CASRRETGSNQPQHF. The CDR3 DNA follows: TGTGCCAGCAGACGGGAAACAGGGAGCAATCAGCCCCAGCATTTT.

CDR3 in DNA: TGTGCCAGCAGCCCAACCACACGACTAGCCCCCGGGGAGCTGTTTTTT. It is translated as CASSPTTRLAPGELFF. The V call is TRBV4-2, the J call TRBJ2-2, with 7 bases fitting TRBD2. The CDR3 is 16 residues long. Losses at the gene ends were 4 bases for V and 6 bases for J; bases not matched to a gene: 11. Germline V gene sequence: CDR1 LGHNA, CDR2 YNFKEQ.

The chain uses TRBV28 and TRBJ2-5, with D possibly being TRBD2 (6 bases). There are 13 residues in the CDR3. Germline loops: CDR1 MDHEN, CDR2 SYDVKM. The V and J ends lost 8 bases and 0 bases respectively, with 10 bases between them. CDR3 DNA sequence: TGTGCCAGCCGGAGCGGGTACCAAGAGACCCAGTACTTC. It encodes CASRSGYQETQYF.

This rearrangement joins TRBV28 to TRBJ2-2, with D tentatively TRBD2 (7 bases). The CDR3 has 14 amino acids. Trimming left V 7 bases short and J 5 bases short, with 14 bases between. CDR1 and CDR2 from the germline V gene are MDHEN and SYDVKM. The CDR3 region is CASTSGGRTGELFF. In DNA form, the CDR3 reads TGTGCCAGCACCTCCGGGGGGCGGACCGGGGAGCTGTTTTTT.

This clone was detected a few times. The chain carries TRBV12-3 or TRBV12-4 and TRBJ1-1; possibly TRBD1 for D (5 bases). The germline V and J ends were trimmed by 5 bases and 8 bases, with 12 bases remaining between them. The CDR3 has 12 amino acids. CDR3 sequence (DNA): TGTGCCAGCAGTCAGGGTAAAGTCGAAGCTTTCTTT. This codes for CASSQGKVEAFF.

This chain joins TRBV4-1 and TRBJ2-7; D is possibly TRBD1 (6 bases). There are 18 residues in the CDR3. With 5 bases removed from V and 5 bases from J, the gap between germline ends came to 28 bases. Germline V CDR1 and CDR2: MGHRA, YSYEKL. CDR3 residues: CASSSKIFSGQGKDEQYF. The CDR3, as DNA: TGCGCCAGCAGCTCCAAGATCTTCTCAGGGCAGGGGAAGGACGAGCAGTACTTC.

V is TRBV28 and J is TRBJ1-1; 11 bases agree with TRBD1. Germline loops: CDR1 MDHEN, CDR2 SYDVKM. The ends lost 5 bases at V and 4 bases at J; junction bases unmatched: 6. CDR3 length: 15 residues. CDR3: CASSPSGTGGTEAFF. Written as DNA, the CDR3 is TGTGCCAGCAGTCCTTCCGGGACAGGGGGCACTGAAGCTTTCTTT.

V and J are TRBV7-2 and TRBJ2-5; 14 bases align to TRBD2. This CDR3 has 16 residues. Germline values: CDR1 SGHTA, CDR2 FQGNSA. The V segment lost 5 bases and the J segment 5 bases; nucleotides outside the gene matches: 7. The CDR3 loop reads CASSPGLAGGWETQYF. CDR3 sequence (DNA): TGTGCCAGCAGCCCAGGACTAGCGGGGGGCTGGGAGACCCAGTACTTC.

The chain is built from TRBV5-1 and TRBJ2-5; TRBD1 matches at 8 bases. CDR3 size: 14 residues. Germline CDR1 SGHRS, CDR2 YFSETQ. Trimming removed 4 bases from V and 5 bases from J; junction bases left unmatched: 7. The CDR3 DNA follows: TGCGCCAGCAGCAAGACAGGGGTAGGGGAGACCCAGTACTTC. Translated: CASSKTGVGETQYF.

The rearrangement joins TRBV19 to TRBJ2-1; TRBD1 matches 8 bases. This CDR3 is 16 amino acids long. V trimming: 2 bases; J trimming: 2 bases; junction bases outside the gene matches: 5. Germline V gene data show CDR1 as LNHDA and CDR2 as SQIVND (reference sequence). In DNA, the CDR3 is TGTGCCAGTAGTATAACAGGGGGAGGACCCTACAATGAGCAGTTCTTC. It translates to CASSITGGGPYNEQFF.